Reported below is one T cell receptor (beta chain). The data are from a study of blood T cell repertoires in COVID-19. TCRdb's table, derived via immunoSEQ multiplex PCR, lists solely in-frame clones and lacks some. The table has 50,000 to 75,000 clones, around 77% seen once; the top ten hold roughly 22%. The trim removed 7 bases at V and 3 bases at J, leaving 9 bases unmatched. CDR1 is SGHRS and CDR2 is YFSETQ in the germline V gene. CDR3 length: 14 residues. The specimen was peripheral blood. V and J are TRBV5-1 and TRBJ2-5, with 7 bases that match TRBD2. This clonotype was obtained from a man older than 75 with active or convalescent COVID-19. CDR3 region: CASGLSSGKETQYF. For the CDR3, the DNA is TGCGCCAGCGGACTATCTAGCGGAAAAGAGACCCAGTACTTC.